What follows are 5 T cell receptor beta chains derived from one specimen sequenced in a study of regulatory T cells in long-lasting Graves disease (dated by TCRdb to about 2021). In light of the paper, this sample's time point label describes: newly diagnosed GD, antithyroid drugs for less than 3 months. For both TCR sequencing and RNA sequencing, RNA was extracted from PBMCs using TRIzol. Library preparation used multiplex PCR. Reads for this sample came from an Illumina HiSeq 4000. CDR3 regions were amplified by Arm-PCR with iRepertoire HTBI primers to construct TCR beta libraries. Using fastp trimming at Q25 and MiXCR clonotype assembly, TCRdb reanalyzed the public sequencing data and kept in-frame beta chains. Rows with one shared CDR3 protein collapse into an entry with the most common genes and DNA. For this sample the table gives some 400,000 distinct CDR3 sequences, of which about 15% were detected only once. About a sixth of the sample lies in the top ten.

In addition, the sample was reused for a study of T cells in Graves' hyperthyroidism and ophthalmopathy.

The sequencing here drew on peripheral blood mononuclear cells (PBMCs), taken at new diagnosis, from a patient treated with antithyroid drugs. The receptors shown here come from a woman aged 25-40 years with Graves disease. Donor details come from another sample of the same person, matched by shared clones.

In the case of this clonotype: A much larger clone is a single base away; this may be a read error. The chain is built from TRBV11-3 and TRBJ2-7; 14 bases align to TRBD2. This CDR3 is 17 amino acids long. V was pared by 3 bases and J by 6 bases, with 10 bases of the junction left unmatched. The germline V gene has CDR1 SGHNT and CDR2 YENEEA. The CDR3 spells CASSFGAGTSGSCEQYF. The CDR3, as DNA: TGTGCCAGCAGCTTTGGGGCTGGGACTAGCGGGAGTTGCGAGCAGTACTTC.

Written as DNA, the CDR3 is TGTGCCAGCAGCCAAGAACCCTACTCTGGAAACACCATATATTTT. Translating it yields CASSQEPYSGNTIYF. The chain uses TRBV13 and TRBJ1-3; D not resolved. V was trimmed by 5 bases and J by 0 bases, leaving 11 bases between them. The V gene's germline CDR1 is PRHDT and CDR2 FYEKMQ (reference sequence). The CDR3 is made up of 15 amino acids.

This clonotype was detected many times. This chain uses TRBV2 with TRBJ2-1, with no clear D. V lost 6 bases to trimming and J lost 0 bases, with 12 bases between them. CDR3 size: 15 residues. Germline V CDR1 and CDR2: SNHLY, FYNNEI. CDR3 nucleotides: TGTGCCAGCAGGGGCCAGCGTAGCTCCTACAATGAGCAGTTCTTC. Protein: CASRGQRSSYNEQFF.

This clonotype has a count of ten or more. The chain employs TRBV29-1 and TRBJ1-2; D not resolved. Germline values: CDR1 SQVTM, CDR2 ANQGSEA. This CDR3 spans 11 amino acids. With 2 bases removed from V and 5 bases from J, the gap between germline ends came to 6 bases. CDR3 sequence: CSVEQLYGYTF. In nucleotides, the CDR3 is TGCAGCGTTGAACAACTTTATGGCTACACCTTC.

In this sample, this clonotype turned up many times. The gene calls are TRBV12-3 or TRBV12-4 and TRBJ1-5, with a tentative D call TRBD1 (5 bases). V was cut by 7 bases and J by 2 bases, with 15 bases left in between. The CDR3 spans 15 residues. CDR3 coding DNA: TGTGCCAGCACCCTCGCGGGGCCGGGCAATCAGCCCCAGCATTTT. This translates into CASTLAGPGNQPQHF.